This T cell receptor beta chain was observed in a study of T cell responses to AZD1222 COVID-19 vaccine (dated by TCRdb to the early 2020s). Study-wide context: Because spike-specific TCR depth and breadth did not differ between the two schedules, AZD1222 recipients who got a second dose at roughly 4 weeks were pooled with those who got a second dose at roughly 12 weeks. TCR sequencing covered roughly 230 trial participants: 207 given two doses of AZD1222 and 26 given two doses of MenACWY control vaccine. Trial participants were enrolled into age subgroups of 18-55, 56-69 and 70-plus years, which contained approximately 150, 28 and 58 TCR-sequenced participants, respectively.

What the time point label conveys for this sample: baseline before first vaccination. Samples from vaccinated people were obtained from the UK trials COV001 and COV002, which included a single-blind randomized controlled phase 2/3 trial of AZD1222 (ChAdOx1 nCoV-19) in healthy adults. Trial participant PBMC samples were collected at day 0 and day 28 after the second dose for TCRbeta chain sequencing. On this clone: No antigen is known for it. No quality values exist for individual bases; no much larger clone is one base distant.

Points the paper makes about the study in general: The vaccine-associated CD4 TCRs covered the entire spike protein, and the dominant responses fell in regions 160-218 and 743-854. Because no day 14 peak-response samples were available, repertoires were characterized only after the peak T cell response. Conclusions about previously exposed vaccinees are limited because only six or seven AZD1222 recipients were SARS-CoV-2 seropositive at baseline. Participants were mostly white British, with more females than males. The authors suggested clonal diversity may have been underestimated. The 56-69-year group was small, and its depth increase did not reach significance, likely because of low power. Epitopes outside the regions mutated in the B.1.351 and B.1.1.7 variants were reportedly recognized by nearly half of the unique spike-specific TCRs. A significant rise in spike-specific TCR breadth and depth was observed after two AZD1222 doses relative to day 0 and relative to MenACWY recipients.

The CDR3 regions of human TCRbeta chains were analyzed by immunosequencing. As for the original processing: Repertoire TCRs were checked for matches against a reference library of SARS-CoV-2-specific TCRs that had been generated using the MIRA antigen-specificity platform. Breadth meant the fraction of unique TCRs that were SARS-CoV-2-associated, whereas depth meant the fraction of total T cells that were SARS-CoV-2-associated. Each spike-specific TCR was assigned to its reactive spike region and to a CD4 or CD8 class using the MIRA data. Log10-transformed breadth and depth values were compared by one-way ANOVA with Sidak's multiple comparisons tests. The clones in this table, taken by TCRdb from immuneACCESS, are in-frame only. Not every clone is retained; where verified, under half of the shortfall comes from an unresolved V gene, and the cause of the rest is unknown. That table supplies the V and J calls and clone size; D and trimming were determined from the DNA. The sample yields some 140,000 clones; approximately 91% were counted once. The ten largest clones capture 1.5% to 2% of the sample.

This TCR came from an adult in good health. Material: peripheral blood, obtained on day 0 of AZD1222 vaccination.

The base sequence is TGTGCCAGCAGTTCCTCCCCCCCGGGACATCGCAATCAGCCCCAGCATTTT. Translation gives CASSSSPPGHRNQPQHF. This chain is built from TRBV28 and TRBJ1-5; the best D guess is TRBD1, with 6 bases matching. The junction shows trimming of 4 bases on V and 2 bases on J, plus 18 bases between the germline ends. The germline V gene yields MDHEN for CDR1 and SYDVKM for CDR2. Spanning cysteine to phenylalanine, the CDR3 consists of 17 amino acids. Only the CDR3 region is kept as DNA, spanning 51 bases read in frame from base 1.